The subject of this entry is one TCR beta chain. In germline, CDR1 is SEHNR, CDR2 FQNEAQ (reference sequence). The CDR3 length is 16 residues. V was pared by 11 bases and J by 0 bases, with 17 bases between. Per the study methods: Reference gene primer amplification in the assay estimated nucleated cell counts. The repertoire was sequenced with immunoSEQ multiplex PCR; TCRdb's copy has only in-frame clones and lacks some. The V and J calls and clone size are taken from that table; D and trimming were inferred from the DNA. This table has 100,000 to 150,000 clones, about 82% appearing once. The record originates from a study of blood T cell repertoires in COVID-19. The wider study: Both acute and convalescent COVID-19 samples were obtained from the United States, Italy and Spain.

This clonotype was sampled from a human donor in a cohort sampled during active COVID-19. V usage is TRBV7-9 and J usage is TRBJ2-6, with D possibly matching TRBD1 (6 bases). Material for sequencing was peripheral blood. The DNA for the CDR3 is TGTGCCGGACCACAGGGCTCCCGCTCTGGGGCCAACGTCCTGACTTTC. Translated, it gives CAGPQGSRSGANVLTF.